The 26 T cell receptor beta chains presented below share a single source sample, sequenced in a study of tumor-infiltrating lymphocytes in primary liver carcinoma. The tissue used was unsorted bulk material of 20-30 mg. RNA and DNA were co-extracted from it with the AllPrep DNA/RNA mini kit. Reverse transcription of approximately 0.55 ug total RNA with a constant-region primer produced TCR beta cDNA. Sequencing libraries for TCR beta derived from three nested multiplex PCR rounds that used slightly modified ARM-PCR. Rounds one and two of PCR, each of around 11 cycles, were primed with TRBV1-TRBV30 forward primers and a C-beta reverse primer. TCRdb recomputed calls from the multiplex PCR reads with MiXCR, one row per CDR3 protein. This repertoire shows more than 30,000 distinct CDR3 sequences, 76% found once; its top ten account for around 33%. The specimen was liver tumor tissue from sampling region 5. Subset here: tumor region T5, tumor centre. Source of these receptors: a man aged 35-49 years with primary liver carcinoma and hepatitis B virus infection.

Points on this clonotype: Since the CDR3 does not end with the conserved phenylalanine or tryptophan, this likely comes from a read error. The gene calls are TRBV28 and TRBJ1-6; D may be TRBD1 (5 bases). V lost 8 bases and J lost 2, with 13 bases in between. The CDR3 is made up of 15 amino acids. CDR1 is MDHEN, CDR2 SYDVKM, per germline. CDR3 sequence reads: CASGAGPAYNSPLHI. Here the CDR3 DNA reads TGTGCCAGCGGGGCAGGGCCGGCCTATAATTCACCCCTCCACATT.

A note on this clonotype: Here the CDR3 omits its conserved ending phenylalanine or tryptophan, so a read error is the likely source. The DNA is left out, because the CDR3 cannot be placed on it with certainty; the CDR3 is given as TCRdb lists it. V usage is TRBV29-1 and J usage is TRBJ2-5; no DNA check was done on the table's D call, TRBD1. A total of 13 residues make up the CDR3, ends included. From germline, CDR1 is SQVTM and CDR2 ANQGSEA. The chain's CDR3 is CSGLTQGVETRYS.

With regard to this clonotype: Lacking the conserved final phenylalanine or tryptophan, this CDR3 likely reflects a read error. The chain combines TRBV6-6 with TRBJ1-5; 7 nucleotides align to TRBD1. In germline, CDR1 is MNHNY, CDR2 SVGAGI (reference sequence). The CDR3 totals 16 residues. The CDR3 here is CASKTGTVDSSQPQHL. The CDR3 region has the DNA TGTGCCAGCAAGACGGGGACAGTCGATAGCAGTCAGCCCCAGCATCTT.

This clonotype is categorized as medium-sized. The chain joins TRBV28 to TRBJ2-1, with D perhaps given as TRBD1 or TRBD2 (5 bases each). This CDR3 is built from 13 residues. Germline lookup yields CDR1 MDHEN and CDR2 SYDVKM. The V gene lost 0 bases and the J gene lost 8 bases, with 8 bases spanning the gap. CDR3 region: CASSLWGVHEQFF. CDR3 sequence (DNA): TGTGCCAGCAGTTTATGGGGGGTACATGAGCAGTTCTTC. The whole variable domain, remainder taken from reference TRBV28 and TRBJ2-1, is DVKVTQSSRYLVKRTGEKVFLECVQDMDHENMFWYRQDPGLGLRLIYFSYDVKMKEKGDIPEGYSVSREKKERFSLILESASTNQTSMYLCASSLWGVHEQFFGPGTRLTVL.

Turning to this clonotype: With a much larger clone just one base away, this may be a read error. V and J are TRBV19 and TRBJ2-5; 14 nucleotides match TRBD2. The end of the DNA fits TRBJ2-1 better, so the J call may be wrong. CDR1 and CDR2 from the germline V gene are LNHDA and SQIVND (reference sequence). The CDR3 is 16 residues long. CDR3 nucleotides: TGTGCCAGTAGTATAGCCGGACTAGCGGGAGGCGAGACCCAGTTCTTC. This sequence encodes CASSIAGLAGGETQFF.

The chain links TRBV6-1 to TRBJ2-1, with D perhaps matching TRBD1 (6 bases). The CDR3 is 15 residues long. Trimming removed 7 bases at V and 9 bases at J, with 22 bases between. Germline V gene sequence: CDR1 MNHNS, CDR2 SASEGT. CDR3 nucleotides: TGTGCCAGCAATGCGCGGTGTGAACAGGGCGGTGAGCAGTTCTTC. Amino acid sequence: CASNARCEQGGEQFF.

Comment on this clonotype: One end of the junction fails to match germline, which may point to a read error. The V and J genes are TRBV6-5 and TRBJ1-1; no clear D gene. CDR3 size: 14 residues. The germline gives CDR1 MNHEY, CDR2 SVGAGI. CDR3 amino acids: CASSYGGVNNEAFF. The CDR3 nucleotides read TGTGCCAGCAGTTACGGAGGAGTGAACAATGAAGCTTTCTTT.

Regarding this clonotype: Lacking the conserved final phenylalanine or tryptophan, this CDR3 likely reflects a read error. The chain has TRBV5-6 and TRBJ2-2; possibly TRBD2 for D (5 bases). Per the germline V gene, CDR1 is SGHDT and CDR2 is YYEEEE. The CDR3 is 15 residues long. The ends were cut back, 4 bases at V and 3 bases at J, with 13 bases in the middle. The CDR3 bases are TGTGCCAGCAGCCGGATGGCTAGCTACACCGGGGAGCTGTTTCTT. It yields the protein CASSRMASYTGELFL.

This clonotype was seen once. At one end the junction does not follow the germline gene, possibly because of a read error. V and J are TRBV12-3 or TRBV12-4 and TRBJ2-3; a possible D gene is TRBD2 (6 bases). The CDR3 spans 16 residues. For the CDR3, the DNA is TGTGCCAGCAGTTTCATGGCGGGGACCATCACAGAAACGCAGTATTTT. Residues: CASSFMAGTITETQYF.

The V gene is TRBV11-2, the J gene TRBJ2-1; 10 bases line up with TRBD2. This CDR3 is built from 16 residues. Trimming at V came to 5 bases and at J to 5 bases, leaving 9 bases not matched to a gene. CDR1 and CDR2 (germline): SGHAT, FQNNGV. CDR3 amino acids: CASSDPPSGRNNEQFF. The DNA of the CDR3 is TGTGCCAGCAGCGACCCTCCTAGCGGGAGAAACAATGAGCAGTTCTTC.

This clonotype is termed large (0.1 to 1%). The V call is TRBV11-2, the J call TRBJ2-6; 9 nucleotides line up with TRBD1. After removal of 4 bases from V and 2 bases from J, the junction contained 3 bases not matched to a gene. The V gene's germline CDR1 is SGHAT and CDR2 FQNNGV. The CDR3 extends over 16 amino acids. The CDR3 loop reads CASSSGTGPGANVLTF. In nucleotides, the CDR3 is TGTGCCAGCAGCTCGGGGACAGGGCCTGGGGCCAACGTCCTGACTTTC.

This clonotype was counted a single time. The chain is built from TRBV4-1 and TRBJ2-2, with 11 bases fitting TRBD2. This CDR3 is 18 amino acids long. Germline CDR1 reads MGHRA; CDR2 reads YSYEKL. J was trimmed by 7 bases and V by 7 bases; bases with no gene match: 17. CDR3 DNA: TGCGCCAGCACCCAGCGCCCCCCGGGACTAGCGGAAAGCGGGGAGCTGTTTTTT. Protein sequence: CASTQRPPGLAESGELFF.

This clonotype has more than one count but fewer than ten. A read error may account for a junction end that differs from germline. The chain recombines TRBV11-2 with TRBJ2-6, with D possibly matching TRBD1 (5 bases). This CDR3 has 17 residues. Germline CDR1 is SGHAT and CDR2 is FQNNGV. The DNA of the CDR3 is TGTGCCAGGAGCCTTTTTCCGTGGCACACTGGGGCCAACCTCCTGACTTTC. Translation: CARSLFPWHTGANLLTF.

This clonotype appeared a few times. The chain has TRBV9 and TRBJ2-1, with 9 nucleotides matching TRBD1. V was clipped by 4 bases and J by 0 bases; unmatched bases: 5. This CDR3 spans 16 amino acids. CDR1 is SGDLS, CDR2 YYNGEE, per germline. The CDR3 DNA reads TGTGCCAGCAGCTCAGGGACAGGGAGCTCCTACAATGAGCAGTTCTTC. Protein product: CASSSGTGSSYNEQFF.

CDR3 DNA sequence: TGTGCCAGCAGCCAAGGGAAGGGGTCAGGACAGCTTAGTAATCAGCCCCAGTATTTT. The encoded protein is CASSQGKGSGQLSNQPQYF. The V and J genes are TRBV4-2 and TRBJ1-5; D may be TRBD1 (6 bases). The J call may be wrong; the DNA end is better matched by TRBJ2-3. The CDR3 length is 19 residues. Germline V gene sequence: CDR1 LGHNA, CDR2 YNFKEQ.

Of note for this clonotype: The junction does not match germline at one end; this may be a read error. The chain uses TRBV5-6 and TRBJ1-1, with D possibly TRBD1 on 6 matching bases. Per the germline V gene, CDR1 is SGHDT and CDR2 is YYEEEE. This CDR3 region has 15 residues. The CDR3 DNA reads as TGTGCCAGCACCTTGGGATTAGGGGGAAGCACTGAAGCTTTTTTT. Amino acid sequence: CASTLGLGGSTEAFF.

Turning to this clonotype: No conserved phenylalanine or tryptophan ends this CDR3, so it is likely a read error. The DNA is left out, because the CDR3 cannot be placed on it with certainty; the CDR3 is given as TCRdb lists it. The J gene is TRBJ2-6, the V gene TRBV4-2; the D call TRBD1 from the table was never checked on the DNA. Both ends counted, the CDR3 spans 18 residues. Germline loops: CDR1 LGHNA, CDR2 YNFKEQ. CDR3: CASSQAATGGTGTNVLII.

Ten or more counts support this clonotype. This chain connects TRBV28 to TRBJ2-7, with 8 nucleotides matching TRBD1. Germline trimming cut 2 bases from V and 5 bases from J; bases unmatched to any gene: 14. The CDR3 has 17 residues. Per the germline V gene, CDR1 is MDHEN and CDR2 is SYDVKM. This CDR3 reads CASSLADPGTGQDEQYF. CDR3 in DNA: TGTGCCAGCAGTTTAGCCGACCCCGGGACAGGCCAAGACGAGCAGTACTTC.

This clonotype was seen many times. A read error is possible here, since a much larger clone lies one base away. The chain combines TRBV7-8 with TRBJ2-7; 8 nucleotides match TRBD2. This CDR3 has 15 residues. CDR1 and CDR2 from the germline V gene are SGHVS and FQNEAQ. This CDR3 reads CVSSLGSGGNYEQYF. DNA of the CDR3: TGTGTCAGCAGCTTAGGTTCGGGAGGGAACTACGAGCAGTACTTC.

The CDR3 DNA follows: TGTGCCAGCACGGGTGTGCGGGAAGACCTAAGGGGAAATGAGCAGTTCTTC. Its protein is CASTGVREDLRGNEQFF. The chain uses TRBV6-2 or TRBV6-3 and TRBJ2-1; D is perhaps TRBD2 (6 bases). The length of the CDR3 is 17 residues. Per germline, CDR1 MNHEY and CDR2 SVGEGT. V dropped 7 bases and J dropped 7 bases, with 26 bases sitting between them.

This clonotype was counted at least ten times. An end of the junction differs from the germline gene, which may be a read error. The rearrangement joins TRBV7-9 to TRBJ2-1; no clear D. The CDR3 extends over 11 amino acids. CDR1 and CDR2 (germline): SEHNR, FQNEAQ (reference sequence). CDR3 sequence reads: CANSFLGEQFF. CDR3 sequence (DNA): TGTGCCAACAGCTTTCTTGGTGAGCAGTTCTTC.

Comments on this clonotype: One end of the junction does not line up with germline, which may come from a read error. The rearrangement joins TRBV6-2 or TRBV6-3 to TRBJ2-1; D remains ambiguous. Per germline, CDR1 MNHEY and CDR2 SVGEGT. The CDR3 contains 15 residues. This chain's CDR3 is CVSSLIPSSYNEPFF. The CDR3 coding sequence is TGTGTCAGCAGTTTAATCCCAAGCTCCTACAATGAGCCATTCTTC.

In this sample, this clonotype turned up once. At one end the junction does not follow the germline gene, possibly because of a read error. This rearrangement joins TRBV6-1 to TRBJ2-2; TRBD2 might be the D (7 bases). The CDR3 covers 17 residues. Germline values: CDR1 MNHNS, CDR2 SASEGT. CDR3 sequence reads: CASSGIGWQALDGGLFF. The CDR3 DNA reads TGTGCCAGCAGTGGAATCGGATGGCAGGCCCTCGACGGGGGGCTGTTTTTC.

Turning to this clonotype: One end of the junction is discordant with germline, which a read error may explain. The chain has TRBV11-2 and TRBJ2-1, with TRBD2 identical over 7 bases. The CDR3 extends over 21 amino acids. CDR1 is SGHAT and CDR2 is FQNNGV in the germline V gene. The CDR3 DNA reads as TGTGCCAGCAGCTTCAAGAATGGGTTGGGGCGGGAGCGGTGGAACTACAATGAGGAGTTCTTC. This sequence encodes CASSFKNGLGRERWNYNEEFF.

This clonotype has just a few counts. This chain uses TRBV4-3 with TRBJ2-7; TRBD1 or TRBD2 may be the D gene (5 bases each). Deletions cut 7 bases from V and 3 bases from J, with 19 bases between. The CDR3 spans 15 residues. Germline V lookup: CDR1 LGHNA, CDR2 YSLEER. CDR3 sequence reads: CASNQESGRNYEQYF. The CDR3 region has the DNA TGCGCCAGCAATCAAGAATCGGGACGGAACTACGAGCAGTACTTC.

V and J are TRBV4-1 and TRBJ2-7, with D perhaps matching TRBD1 (6 bases). V was shortened by 7 bases and J by 2 bases, with 15 bases between the two germline ends. The germline V gene has CDR1 MGHRA and CDR2 YSYEKL. The CDR3 has 14 residues. The CDR3 DNA reads as TGCGCCAGCATCCTACGGACAGACCCCTACGAGCAGTACTTC. Amino acid sequence: CASILRTDPYEQYF.